The clone carrying this TCR beta chain was found many times. Antigen specificity is unknown. This sample was included in a study of CD8 T cells in ankylosing spondylitis. In making TCR beta libraries, quantitative 5'-RACE with molecular barcodes was used. From the 5' RACE reads, TCRdb called clonotypes with MiXCR, one entry per CDR3 protein. The sample records approximately 540,000 distinct CDR3 sequences, about 13% being singletons. The study's findings and limits: Characteristic of ankylosing spondylitis blood, it appeared, was a TCR beta motif comprising roughly eight highly homologous variants. Matched synovial fluid from ankylosing spondylitis patients was reported to be enriched for disease-linked clones.

Material for sequencing was blood, either unsorted or a sorted T cell fraction (not recorded which). The clonotype comes from a male donor with ankylosing spondylitis.

The CDR3 protein is CSARSDSTDTQYF. In nucleotides, the CDR3 is TGCAGTGCTAGATCGGACAGCACAGATACGCAGTATTTT. This chain joins TRBV20-1 and TRBJ2-3; D gene unclear. V was clipped by 2 bases and J by 0 bases, with 6 bases between them. CDR1 is DFQATT and CDR2 is SNEGSKA in the germline V gene (reference sequence). The CDR3 is 13 residues long.